The subject of this entry is one T cell receptor beta chain. The antigen remains unidentified. The record originates from a study of cytomegalovirus exposure and HLA in healthy donors. Study findings and constraints: Segments of the TCR beta V type were, in most cases, productive about 87% or about 30% of the time in an earlier analysis.

Primers for the PCR totalled 60 Vbeta and 13 Jbeta. Assay used: immunoSEQ multiplex PCR; TCRdb lists only in-frame clones, some missing. The repertoire holds under 250,000 clones, about 88% seen once, with around 0.22% in the top ten. The length of the CDR3 is 16 residues. The V gene end was trimmed by 1 base and the J gene end by 4 bases; junction bases not matched to a gene: 4. The germline CDR1 and CDR2 sequences are LGHNA and YNFKEQ. This clonotype originated in a girl aged 2 to 10 in good health and CMV-seronegative. What was sequenced was PBMCs. The gene calls are TRBV4-2 and TRBJ2-5; 12 nucleotides agree with TRBD2. CDR3 DNA sequence: TGTGCCAGCAGCCAAGTGACTAGCGGGAGTATAGAGACCCAGTACTTC. Protein: CASSQVTSGSIETQYF.